The next 25 T cell receptor beta chains were all read from a single sample in a study of blood T cell repertoires in COVID-19 (dated by TCRdb to about 2020). The library was obtained by the immunoSEQ multiplex PCR assay. TCRdb retrieved this table from immuneACCESS and kept in-frame rearrangements only. Not all clones are present; in checked studies, unresolved V genes account for under half, and no reason is known for the remainder. The sample contains around 200,000 clones, roughly 75% of them found a single time. The top ten clonotypes cover 4.5% to 7% of the sample. Sequenced material: peripheral blood. These receptors came from a woman in her 70s with acute or convalescent COVID-19.

This clone is deemed large. The chain couples TRBV7-6 to TRBJ2-2; D is undetermined. Trimming left V 1 base short and J 3 bases short, with 9 bases between. There are 15 residues in the CDR3. CDR1 and CDR2 (germline): SGHVS, FNYEAQ. Here the CDR3 DNA reads TGTGCCAGCAGCTTAGGTCACTCCTACACCGGGGAGCTGTTTTTT. This translates into CASSLGHSYTGELFF.

J is TRBJ2-5 and V is TRBV27, with 9 positions matching TRBD2. CDR1 is MNHEY, CDR2 SMNVEV, per germline (reference sequence). Germline trimming cut 5 bases from V and 1 base from J; bases unmatched to any gene: 5. The CDR3 runs to 15 residues. The CDR3 loop reads CASSTRTSVQETQYF. In nucleotides, the CDR3 is TGTGCCAGCAGTACTCGGACTAGCGTCCAAGAGACCCAGTACTTC.

The chain joins TRBV28 to TRBJ1-1; 9 bases agree with TRBD1. The CDR3 is 13 residues long. The germline V gene encodes CDR1 MDHEN and CDR2 SYDVKM. Trimming at V came to 6 bases and at J to 4 bases, leaving 3 bases not matched to a gene. As DNA, the CDR3 is TGTGCCAGCAGGGAGACAGGGGGCACTGAAGCTTTCTTT. This sequence encodes CASRETGGTEAFF.

About this clone: This sample includes further DNA sequences coding for the same CDR3. CDR3: CASSPRTGSYEQYF. The CDR3 coding sequence is TGTGCCAGCTCACCCAGGACAGGGAGTTACGAGCAGTACTTC. This chain links TRBV18 with TRBJ2-7; the match to TRBD1 covers 8 bases. This CDR3 contains 14 residues. J was trimmed by 4 bases and V by 3 bases; bases with no gene match: 5. Germline V gene lookup returns CDR1 KGHSH and CDR2 LQKENI.

The chain links TRBV5-1 to TRBJ1-1, with D tentatively TRBD1 (6 bases). Germline V gene data show CDR1 as SGHRS and CDR2 as YFSETQ. Trimming shortened V by 3 bases and J by 11 bases, and 17 bases separated the two germline ends. The length of the CDR3 is 13 residues. This CDR3 is CASSWDNPSEAFF. The CDR3 DNA reads as TGCGCCAGCAGCTGGGACAACCCTTCGGAGGCTTTCTTT.

This chain connects TRBV29-1 to TRBJ1-5; 9 bases are a match to TRBD1. Germline-derived CDR1 and CDR2 are SQVTM and ANQGSEA. This CDR3 contains 13 residues. V gave up 6 bases and J gave up 4 bases; unmatched junction bases: 4. The CDR3 reads CSVLGTGNQPQHF. CDR3 nucleotides: TGCAGCGTCTTAGGGACAGGGAATCAGCCCCAGCATTTT.

V and J are TRBV9 and TRBJ1-1; D may be TRBD1 (6 bases). Germline V CDR1 and CDR2: SGDLS, YYNGEE. V lost 4 bases to trimming and J lost 1 base, with 11 bases between them. The CDR3 runs to 14 residues. Here the CDR3 reads CASSSQGGNTEAFF. The CDR3 DNA sequence: TGTGCCAGCAGCTCTCAAGGGGGGAACACTGAAGCTTTCTTT. The full variable domain, completed using reference TRBV9 and TRBJ1-1, is DSGVTQTPKHLITATGQRVTLRCSPRSGDLSVYWYQQSLDQGLQFLIQYYNGEERAKGNILERFSAQQFPDLHSELNLSSLELGDSALYFCASSSQGGNTEAFFGQGTRLTVV.

This chain links TRBV30 with TRBJ2-1, with D perhaps matching TRBD1 (6 bases). Germline V gene data show CDR1 as GTSNPN and CDR2 as SVGIG (reference sequence). Deletions cut 6 bases from V and 1 base from J, with 13 bases between. The CDR3 runs 14 residues. As DNA, the CDR3 is TGTGCCTGCCTAAGGACAGATTCCTACAATGAGCAGTTCTTC. Protein: CACLRTDSYNEQFF.

The rearrangement joins TRBV2 to TRBJ1-2, with a tentative D call TRBD1 (6 bases). CDR3 size: 14 residues. V lost 2 bases to trimming and J lost 2 bases, with 9 bases between them. The germline V gene encodes CDR1 SNHLY and CDR2 FYNNEI. In DNA form, the CDR3 reads TGTGCCAGCAGTGAATACAGGGAAAACTATGGCTACACCTTC. This gives the protein CASSEYRENYGYTF.

A single count supports this clone. This chain joins TRBV5-1 and TRBJ2-5, with TRBD2 matching 14 bases. The V gene's germline CDR1 is SGHRS and CDR2 YFSETQ. This CDR3 has 16 residues. Losses at the gene ends were 4 bases for V and 5 bases for J; bases not matched to a gene: 7. The CDR3 protein is CASSISGLAGAETQYF. The CDR3 DNA reads as TGCGCCAGCAGCATCTCGGGACTAGCGGGAGCGGAGACCCAGTACTTC. The complete variable domain, with remaining parts taken from reference TRBV5-1 and TRBJ2-5, reads KAGVTQTPRYLIKTRGQQVTLSCSPISGHRSVSWYQQTPGQGLQFLFEYFSETQRNKGNFPGRFSGRQFSNSRSEMNVSTLELGDSALYLCASSISGLAGAETQYFGPGTRLLVL.

This chain uses TRBV14 with TRBJ2-7; D may be TRBD2 (6 bases). Per the germline V gene, CDR1 is SGHDN and CDR2 is FVKESK. V was shortened by 4 bases and J by 0 bases, with 10 bases between the two germline ends. The CDR3 consists of 14 residues. CDR3 amino acids: CASSLPGLSYEQYF. The CDR3, as DNA: TGTGCCAGCAGCCTCCCGGGACTCTCCTACGAGCAGTACTTC.

This chain links TRBV7-2 with TRBJ2-7; perhaps TRBD1 as D (6 bases). Trimming took off 5 bases at V and 5 bases at J, with 16 bases between the two ends. This CDR3 is 14 amino acids long. The V gene's germline CDR1 is SGHTA and CDR2 FQGNSA. The CDR3 reads CASSPQGTKNEQYF. Written as DNA, the CDR3 is TGTGCCAGCAGCCCGCAGGGGACCAAAAACGAGCAGTACTTC.

The rearrangement uses TRBV28 and TRBJ1-6; the D gene is possibly TRBD1 (6 bases). V was clipped by 3 bases and J by 0 bases, with 15 bases between them. The CDR3 totals 18 residues. Germline lookup yields CDR1 MDHEN and CDR2 SYDVKM. The CDR3 loop is CASSFGRGGSSYNSPLHF. CDR3 DNA: TGTGCCAGCAGTTTCGGTAGGGGGGGATCCTCCTATAATTCACCCCTCCACTTT.

This clone was seen a single time. The gene calls are TRBV29-1 and TRBJ1-4, with D possibly being TRBD1 (5 bases). This CDR3 has 13 amino acids. Deletions cut 7 bases from V and 2 bases from J, with 11 bases between. Germline loops: CDR1 SQVTM, CDR2 ANQGSEA. CDR3 coding DNA: TGCAGCGCTACGACAGCTACTAATGAAAAACTGTTTTTT. Translated: CSATTATNEKLFF.

The chain uses TRBV18 and TRBJ2-5, with TRBD2 identical over 10 bases. CDR1 is KGHSH, CDR2 LQKENI, per germline. This CDR3 region has 16 residues. The V and J ends lost 3 bases and 2 bases, in that order; junction bases with no gene match: 6. This CDR3 is CASSPGLASIQETQYF. Here the CDR3 DNA reads TGTGCCAGCTCACCGGGACTAGCGTCAATTCAAGAGACCCAGTACTTC.

In this sample, this clone turned up a few times. This chain uses TRBV19 with TRBJ2-7; 7 bases are a match to TRBD2. Germline trimming cut 4 bases from V and 3 bases from J; bases unmatched to any gene: 3. Germline values: CDR1 LNHDA, CDR2 SQIVND (reference sequence). CDR3 length: 13 amino acids. The CDR3 sequence: CASSRLADYEQYF. The CDR3 bases are TGTGCCAGTAGTAGGCTAGCGGACTACGAGCAGTACTTC.

In DNA, the CDR3 is TGCGCCAGCAGCTTGGCGCCGGGACAGGGTAGTGCGCAGTACTTC. It translates to CASSLAPGQGSAQYF. V is TRBV5-1 and J is TRBJ2-7; 9 nucleotides line up with TRBD1. V was pared by 0 bases and J by 9 bases, with 10 bases of the junction left unmatched. This CDR3 is built from 15 residues. CDR1 SGHRS and CDR2 YFSETQ come from the germline V gene.

The chain employs TRBV5-1 and TRBJ2-1; 11 nucleotides agree with TRBD2. Germline CDR1 and CDR2: SGHRS and YFSETQ. This CDR3 region has 15 residues. V shed 0 bases, J shed 6 bases, and the junction held 2 bases outside the gene matches. CDR3 DNA sequence: TGCGCCAGCAGCTTGGGACTAGCGGGAATCAATGAGCAGTTCTTC. It yields the protein CASSLGLAGINEQFF. Full variable domain (rest looked up from reference TRBV5-1 and TRBJ2-1): KAGVTQTPRYLIKTRGQQVTLSCSPISGHRSVSWYQQTPGQGLQFLFEYFSETQRNKGNFPGRFSGRQFSNSRSEMNVSTLELGDSALYLCASSLGLAGINEQFFGPGTRLTVL.

The CDR3 spells CASSTWDRGTDTQYF. The DNA of the CDR3 is TGTGCCAGCAGCACCTGGGACAGGGGCACAGATACGCAGTATTTT. The chain has TRBV5-4 and TRBJ2-3; 9 bases line up with TRBD1. V shed 4 bases, J shed 1 base, and the junction held 4 bases outside the gene matches. Germline V gene sequence: CDR1 SGHNT, CDR2 YYREEE (reference sequence). The CDR3 runs to 15 residues.

This sequence joins TRBV21-1 and TRBJ1-4; the table names TRBD1, a call not compared with the DNA. TRBV21-1 is tagged as a pseudogene. The CDR3 length is 14 residues. CDR3 sequence reads: CASIIRTGNEKLFF. In DNA form, the CDR3 reads TGTGCCAGCATTATTAGGACAGGTAATGAAAAACTGTTTTTT.

This rearrangement joins TRBV6-5 to TRBJ1-4; 8 bases map to TRBD1. Germline V gene sequence: CDR1 MNHEY, CDR2 SVGAGI. This CDR3 is 15 amino acids long. Trimming removed 0 bases from V and 4 bases from J; junction bases left unmatched: 1. CDR3: CASSYSRGHNEKLFF. CDR3 nucleotides: TGTGCCAGCAGTTACTCCAGGGGGCATAATGAAAAACTGTTTTTT.

The chain uses TRBV6-1 and TRBJ1-2; TRBD1 matches 10 bases. CDR3 length: 16 residues. Germline lookup yields CDR1 MNHNS and CDR2 SASEGT. J gave up 4 bases and V 3 bases, and 8 bases lay outside the gene matches. CDR3: CASSEDRGATIYGYTF. The CDR3 nucleotides read TGTGCCAGCAGTGAGGACAGGGGGGCAACAATCTATGGCTACACCTTC.

This clone appeared a single time. The chain uses TRBV19 and TRBJ1-3, with D unresolved. Germline V gene lookup returns CDR1 LNHDA and CDR2 SQIVND (reference sequence). This CDR3 is 14 amino acids long. Trimming stripped 5 bases from V and 0 bases from J, with 8 bases between. CDR3 sequence reads: CASSQQSSGNTIYF. The CDR3 DNA sequence: TGTGCCAGTAGTCAACAGAGCTCTGGAAACACCATATATTTT.

This clone was recorded a few times. The chain recombines TRBV7-9 with TRBJ2-7, with 14 bases aligning to TRBD2. Germline trimming cut 6 bases from V and 5 bases from J; bases unmatched to any gene: 15. The CDR3 sequence is 18 residues long. Germline CDR1 reads SEHNR; CDR2 reads FQNEAQ (reference sequence). The CDR3 loop is CASRRTAGTSGRVDEQYF. The CDR3 DNA reads TGTGCCAGCAGACGGACGGCCGGGACTAGCGGGAGAGTGGACGAGCAGTACTTC. The whole variable domain, remainder taken from reference TRBV7-9 and TRBJ2-7, is DTGVSQNPRHKITKRGQNVTFRCDPISEHNRLYWYRQTLGQGPEFLTYFQNEAQLEKSRLLSDRFSAERPKGSFSTLEIQRTEQGDSAMYLCASRRTAGTSGRVDEQYFGPGTRLTVT.

A remark on this clone: The same CDR3 also results from other DNA sequences found in this sample. The V gene is TRBV27, the J gene TRBJ1-2, with 9 nucleotides matching TRBD1. V dropped 6 bases and J dropped 8; count of bases not matched to a gene: 4. The germline V gene encodes CDR1 MNHEY and CDR2 SMNVEV (reference sequence). This CDR3 comprises 12 residues. The CDR3 here is CASSDRGVGYTF. The CDR3 nucleotides read TGTGCCAGCAGCGACAGGGGGGTCGGCTACACCTTC.